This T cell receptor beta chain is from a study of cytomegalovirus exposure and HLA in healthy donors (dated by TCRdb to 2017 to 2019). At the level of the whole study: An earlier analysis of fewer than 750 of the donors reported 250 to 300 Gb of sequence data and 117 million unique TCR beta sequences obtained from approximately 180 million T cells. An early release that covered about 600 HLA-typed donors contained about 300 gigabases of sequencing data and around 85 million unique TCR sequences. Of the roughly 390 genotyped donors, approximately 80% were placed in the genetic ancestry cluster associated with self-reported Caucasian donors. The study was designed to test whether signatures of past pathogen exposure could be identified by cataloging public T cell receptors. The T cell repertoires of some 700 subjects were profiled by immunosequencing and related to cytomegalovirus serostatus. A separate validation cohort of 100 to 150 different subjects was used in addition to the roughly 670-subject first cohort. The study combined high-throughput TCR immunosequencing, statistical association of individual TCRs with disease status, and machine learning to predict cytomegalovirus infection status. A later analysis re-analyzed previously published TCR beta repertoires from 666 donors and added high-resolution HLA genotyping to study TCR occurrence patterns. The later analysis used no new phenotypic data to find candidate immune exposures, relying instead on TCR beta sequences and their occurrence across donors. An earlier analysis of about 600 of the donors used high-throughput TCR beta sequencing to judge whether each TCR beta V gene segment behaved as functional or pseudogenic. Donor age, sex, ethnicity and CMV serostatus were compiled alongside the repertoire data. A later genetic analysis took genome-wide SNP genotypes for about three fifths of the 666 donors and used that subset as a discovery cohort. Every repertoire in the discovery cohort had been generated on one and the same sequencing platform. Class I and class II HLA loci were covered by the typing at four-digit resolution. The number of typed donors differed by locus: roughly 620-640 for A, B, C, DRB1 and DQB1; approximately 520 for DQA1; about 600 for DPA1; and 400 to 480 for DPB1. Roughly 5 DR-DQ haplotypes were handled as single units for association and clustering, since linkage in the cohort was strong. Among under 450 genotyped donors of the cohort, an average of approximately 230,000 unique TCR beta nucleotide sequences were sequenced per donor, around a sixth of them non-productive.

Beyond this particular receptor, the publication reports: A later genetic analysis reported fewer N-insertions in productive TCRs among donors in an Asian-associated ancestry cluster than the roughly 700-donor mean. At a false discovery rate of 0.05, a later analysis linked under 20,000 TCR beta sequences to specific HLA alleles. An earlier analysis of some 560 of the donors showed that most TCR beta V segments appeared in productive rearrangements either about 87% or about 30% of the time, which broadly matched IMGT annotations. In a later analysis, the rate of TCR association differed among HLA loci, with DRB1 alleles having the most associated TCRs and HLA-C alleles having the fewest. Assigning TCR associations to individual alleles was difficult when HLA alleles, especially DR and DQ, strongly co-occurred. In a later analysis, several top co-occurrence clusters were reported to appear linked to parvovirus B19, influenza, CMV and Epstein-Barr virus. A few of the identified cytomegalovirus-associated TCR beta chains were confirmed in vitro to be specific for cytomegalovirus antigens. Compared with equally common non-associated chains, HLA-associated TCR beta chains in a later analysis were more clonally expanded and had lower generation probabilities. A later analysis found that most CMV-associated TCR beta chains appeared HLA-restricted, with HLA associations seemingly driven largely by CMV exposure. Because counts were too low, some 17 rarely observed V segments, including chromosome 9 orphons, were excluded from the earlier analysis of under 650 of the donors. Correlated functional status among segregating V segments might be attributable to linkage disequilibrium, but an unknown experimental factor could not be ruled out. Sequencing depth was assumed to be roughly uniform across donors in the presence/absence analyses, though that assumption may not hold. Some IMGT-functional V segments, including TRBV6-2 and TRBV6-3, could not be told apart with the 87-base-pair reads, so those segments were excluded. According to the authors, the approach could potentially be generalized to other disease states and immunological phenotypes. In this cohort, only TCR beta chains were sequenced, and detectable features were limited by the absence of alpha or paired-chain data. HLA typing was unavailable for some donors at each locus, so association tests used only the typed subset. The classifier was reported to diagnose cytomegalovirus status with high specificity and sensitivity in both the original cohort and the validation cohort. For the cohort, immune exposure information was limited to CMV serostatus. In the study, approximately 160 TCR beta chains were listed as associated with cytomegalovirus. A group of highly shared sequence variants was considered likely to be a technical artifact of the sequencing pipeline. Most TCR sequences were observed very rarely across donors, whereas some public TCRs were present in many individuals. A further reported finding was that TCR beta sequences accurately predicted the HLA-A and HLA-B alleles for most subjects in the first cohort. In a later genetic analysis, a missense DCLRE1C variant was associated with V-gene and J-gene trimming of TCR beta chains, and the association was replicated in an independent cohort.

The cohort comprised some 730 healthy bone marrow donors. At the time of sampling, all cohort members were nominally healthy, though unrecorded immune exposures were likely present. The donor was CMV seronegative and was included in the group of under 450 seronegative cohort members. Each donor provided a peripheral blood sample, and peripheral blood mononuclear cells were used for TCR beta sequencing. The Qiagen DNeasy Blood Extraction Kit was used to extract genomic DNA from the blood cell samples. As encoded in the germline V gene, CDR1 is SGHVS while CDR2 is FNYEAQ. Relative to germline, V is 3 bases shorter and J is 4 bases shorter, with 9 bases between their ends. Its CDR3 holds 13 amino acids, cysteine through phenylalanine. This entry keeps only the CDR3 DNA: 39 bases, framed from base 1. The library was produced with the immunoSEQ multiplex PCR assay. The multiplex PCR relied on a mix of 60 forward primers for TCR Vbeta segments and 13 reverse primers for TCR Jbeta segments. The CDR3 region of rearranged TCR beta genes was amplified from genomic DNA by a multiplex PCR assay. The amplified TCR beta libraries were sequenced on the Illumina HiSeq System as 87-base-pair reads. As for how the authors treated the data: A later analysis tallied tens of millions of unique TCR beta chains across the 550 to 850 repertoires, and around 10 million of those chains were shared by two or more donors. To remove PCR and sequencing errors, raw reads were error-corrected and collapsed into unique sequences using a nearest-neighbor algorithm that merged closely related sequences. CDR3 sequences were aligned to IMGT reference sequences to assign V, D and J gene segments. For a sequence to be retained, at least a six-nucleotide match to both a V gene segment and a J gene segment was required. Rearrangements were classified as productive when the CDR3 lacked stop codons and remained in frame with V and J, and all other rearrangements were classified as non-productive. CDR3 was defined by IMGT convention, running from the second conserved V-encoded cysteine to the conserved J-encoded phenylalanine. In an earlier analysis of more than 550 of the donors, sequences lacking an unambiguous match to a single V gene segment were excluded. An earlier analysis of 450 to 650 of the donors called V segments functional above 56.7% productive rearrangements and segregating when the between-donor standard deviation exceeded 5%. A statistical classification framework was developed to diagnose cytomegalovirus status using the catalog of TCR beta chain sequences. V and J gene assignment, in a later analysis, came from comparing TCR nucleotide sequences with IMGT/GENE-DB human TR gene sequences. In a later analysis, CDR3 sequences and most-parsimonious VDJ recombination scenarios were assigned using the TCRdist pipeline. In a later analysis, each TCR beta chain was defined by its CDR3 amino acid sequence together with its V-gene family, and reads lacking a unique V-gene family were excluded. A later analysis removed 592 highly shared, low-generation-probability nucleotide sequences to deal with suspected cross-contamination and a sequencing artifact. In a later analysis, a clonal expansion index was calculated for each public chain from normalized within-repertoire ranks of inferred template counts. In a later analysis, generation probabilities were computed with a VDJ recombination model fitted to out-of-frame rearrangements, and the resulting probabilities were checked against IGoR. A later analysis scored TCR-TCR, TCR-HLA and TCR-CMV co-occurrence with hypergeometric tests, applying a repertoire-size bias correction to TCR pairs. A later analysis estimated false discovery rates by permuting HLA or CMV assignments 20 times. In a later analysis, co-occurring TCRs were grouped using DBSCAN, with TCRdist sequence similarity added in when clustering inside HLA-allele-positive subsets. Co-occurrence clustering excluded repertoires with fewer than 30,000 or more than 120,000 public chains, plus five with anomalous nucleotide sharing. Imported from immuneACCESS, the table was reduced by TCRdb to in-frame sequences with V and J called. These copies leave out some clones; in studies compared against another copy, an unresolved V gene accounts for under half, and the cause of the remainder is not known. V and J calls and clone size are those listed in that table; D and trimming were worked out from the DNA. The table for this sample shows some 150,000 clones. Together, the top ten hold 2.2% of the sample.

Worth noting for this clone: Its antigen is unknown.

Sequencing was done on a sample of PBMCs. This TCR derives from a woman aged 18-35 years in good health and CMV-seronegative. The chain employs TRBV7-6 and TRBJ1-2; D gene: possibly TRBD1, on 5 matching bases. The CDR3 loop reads CASSFGGGYGYTF. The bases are TGTGCCAGCAGCTTCGGGGGAGGCTATGGCTACACCTTC.